This TCR beta chain was recovered during a study of shared clonotypes between healthy human individuals (dated by TCRdb to 2018 to 2020). Study-level background: The cohort included three men and a couple of women between 18 and 49 years of age. Between about 0.9 and 10 billion PBMCs per donor were obtained by leukapheresis. The study deeply sequenced blood TCR repertoires of five healthy adults to estimate repertoire size and the extent of clonotype sharing between individuals. Different laboratories and diverse techniques were used to prepare libraries and sequence TCR repertoires, to increase sequencing depth and limit assay-specific biases. For each donor, three plates each were used for CD4 naive and CD4 memory, two plates were used for CD8 naive, and one plate was used for CD8 memory. The study at large found these results: Based on pairwise subsampling, the degree of clonotype sharing among donors was expected to be affected by sequencing depth. Rarefaction of sorted-subset datasets indicated incomplete sequencing despite the large sequencing depth. Naive subsets generally had larger estimated clonotype richness than memory subsets did. Compared with non-shared clonotypes, clonotypes shared by all four sorted-subset donors had higher generation probabilities. Sharing across a few donors was observed for about 4.8% of naive CD4, over 3% of naive CD8, over 2% of memory CD4, and over 0.3% of memory CD8 clonotypes. The genetic and exposure-history diversity represented was limited by the small number of donors. Sampling was restricted to blood, and TCR repertoires in tissues likely differ from the TCR repertoires found in blood.

The CDR3 contains 13 residues, cysteine and phenylalanine counted. The read is trimmed to its CDR3 DNA, 39 bases read in frame from base 1. V and J lose 7 bases and 2 bases, and a span of 12 bases separates them. Per the germline V gene, MNHNS is the CDR1 and SASEGT is the CDR2. Using the deep immunoSEQ assay, TCR CDR3 regions were amplified from genomic DNA by multiplex PCR. Extracted genomic DNA from each cell subset was spread evenly across all wells of several immunoSEQ 96-well plates, with each plate serving as a replicate. Each replicate PCR for sorted subsets received around 200 ng genomic DNA, equal to roughly 30,000 T cell genomes. Purified libraries were quantified with a Qubit 3.0 fluorometer, sized on a Bioanalyzer 2100, and re-quantified with the KAPA Library Quantification kit. Every immunoSEQ 96-well plate was sequenced on a dedicated single-read 150-cycle Illumina NextSeq 550 flow cell. For the original study's pipeline: Because the immunoSEQ output held only junctional sequences and lacked quality scores, the filtering could not match the filtering applied to full-length reads. Sequences were annotated with PyIR, a Python wrapper for IgBLAST v1.9, and V/J genes and CDR3 were assigned using IMGT germline references. Any read was removed if the V/J assignment was weak (E-value above 1e-6), the CDR3 was missing, or the read contained stop codons, out-of-frame junctions, or ambiguous translated residues. V3J clonotypes were defined as sequences sharing the same inferred V gene, J gene, and CDR3 amino acid sequence. To compute the percentage overlap between repertoires, the number of shared unique clonotypes was divided by the size of the smaller repertoire. RTK rarefaction, the Chao1 estimator, and Recon v2.1 estimates of unobserved clonotypes were used to assess repertoire richness. Generation probabilities were computed with OLGA for all TCRbeta clonotypes obtained by the gDNA method from four donors. Drawn from immuneACCESS, this table holds only the in-frame rearrangements with V and J called that TCRdb kept. Clones are partly lost; checked studies trace under half to an unresolved V gene and leave the rest unexplained. V and J calls and clone size follow that table, whereas D and trimming were derived from the DNA. Here the sample has 2 million to 2.5 million clones; 90% to 96% occur a single time. The ten largest make up around 0.13% of the sample.

Donors were healthy HIV-negative adults with no recently reported acute infections or vaccinations. Every donor was a Caucasian adult living in Nashville, Tennessee, USA. CD4+ T cells were enriched by magnetic negative selection; naive cells were then positively selected on CD45RA, and the negative fraction formed the memory subset. Blood was collected by leukapheresis, and PBMCs were isolated by Ficoll-Histopaque density gradient centrifugation and then cryopreserved in liquid nitrogen vapor phase. Analytical flow cytometry was used to check the purity and quantity of every magnetically sorted T cell population. From each sorted fraction, genomic DNA was isolated and quantified by UV absorbance on a Nanodrop 2000c. Comment on this clone: Its antigen target is currently unknown. No clone much larger than this one lies a single base away; base qualities are absent.

The receptor was isolated from a man in his late teens or twenties in good health. The chain employs TRBV6-1 and TRBJ2-7, with the D gene call left open. Sequencing was carried out using naive CD4+ T cells sorted from blood. Explained via the paper, the cell subset or site label denotes: CD45RA+ positively selected. The sequenced DNA: TGTGCCAGCAAAGTCAGACCGGCCTACGAGCAGTACTTC. It encodes CASKVRPAYEQYF.